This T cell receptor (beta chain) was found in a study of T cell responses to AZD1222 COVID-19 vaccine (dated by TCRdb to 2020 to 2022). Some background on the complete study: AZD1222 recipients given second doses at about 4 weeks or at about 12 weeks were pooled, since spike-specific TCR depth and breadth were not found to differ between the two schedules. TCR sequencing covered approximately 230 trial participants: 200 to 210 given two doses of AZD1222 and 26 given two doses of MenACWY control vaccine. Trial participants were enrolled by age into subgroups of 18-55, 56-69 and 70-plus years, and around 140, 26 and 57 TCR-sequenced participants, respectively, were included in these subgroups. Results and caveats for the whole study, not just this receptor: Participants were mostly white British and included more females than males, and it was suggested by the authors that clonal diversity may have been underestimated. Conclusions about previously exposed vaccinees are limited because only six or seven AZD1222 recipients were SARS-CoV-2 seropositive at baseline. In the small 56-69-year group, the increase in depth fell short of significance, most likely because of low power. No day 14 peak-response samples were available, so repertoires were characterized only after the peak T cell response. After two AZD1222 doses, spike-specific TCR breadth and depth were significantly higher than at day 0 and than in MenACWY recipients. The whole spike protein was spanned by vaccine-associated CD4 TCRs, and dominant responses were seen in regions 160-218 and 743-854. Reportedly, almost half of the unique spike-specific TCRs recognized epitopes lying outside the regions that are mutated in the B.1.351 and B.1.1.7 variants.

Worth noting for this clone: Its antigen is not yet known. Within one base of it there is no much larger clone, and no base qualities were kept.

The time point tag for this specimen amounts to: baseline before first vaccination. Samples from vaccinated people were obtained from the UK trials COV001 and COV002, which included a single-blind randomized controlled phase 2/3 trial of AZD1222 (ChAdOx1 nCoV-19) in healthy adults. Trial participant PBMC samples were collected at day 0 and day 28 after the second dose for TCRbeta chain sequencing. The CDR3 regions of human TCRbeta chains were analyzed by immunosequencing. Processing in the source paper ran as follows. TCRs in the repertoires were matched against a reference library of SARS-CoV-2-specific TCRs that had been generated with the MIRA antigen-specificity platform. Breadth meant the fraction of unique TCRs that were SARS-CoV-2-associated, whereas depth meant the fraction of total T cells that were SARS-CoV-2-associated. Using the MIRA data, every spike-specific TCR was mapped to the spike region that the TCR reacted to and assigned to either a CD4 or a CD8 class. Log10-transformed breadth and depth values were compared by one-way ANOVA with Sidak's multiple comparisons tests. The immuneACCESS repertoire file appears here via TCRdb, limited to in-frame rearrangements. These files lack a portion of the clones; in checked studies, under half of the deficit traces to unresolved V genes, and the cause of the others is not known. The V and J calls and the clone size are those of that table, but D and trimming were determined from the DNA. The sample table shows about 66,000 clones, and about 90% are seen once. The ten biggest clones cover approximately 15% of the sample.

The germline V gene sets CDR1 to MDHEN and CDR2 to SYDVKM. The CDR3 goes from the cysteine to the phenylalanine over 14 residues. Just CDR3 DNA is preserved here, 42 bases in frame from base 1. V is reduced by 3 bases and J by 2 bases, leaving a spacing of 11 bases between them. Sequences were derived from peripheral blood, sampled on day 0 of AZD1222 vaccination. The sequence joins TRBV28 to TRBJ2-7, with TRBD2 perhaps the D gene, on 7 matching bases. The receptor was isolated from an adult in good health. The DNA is TGTGCCAGCAGTTTCGGGGGGCTAGCCTACGAGCAGTACTTC. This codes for CASSFGGLAYEQYF.